This paragraph covers one T cell receptor beta chain sequence. As yet, its antigen is unknown. The read finishes 3 residues shy of the CDR3 end, and the germline J gene is used to complete it. This record comes from a study of Tregs in tolerant kidney transplant recipients. Study details: The nonmyeloablative bone marrow transplants came from related graft donors, with transient mixed chimerism. Study-wide results and limits: Donor-specific Treg expansion exceeded global Treg expansion in tolerant patients, suggesting antigen drive. Expanding Tregs on activated donor B cells appeared to best identify donor-specific TCRbeta clones.

CD4+CD25+CD127- Tregs, CD4+CD25- non-Tregs, CD4 and CD8 cells were sorted. Data came from immunoSEQ multiplex PCR; TCRdb stores just in-frame clones and leaves some out. The clone table shows roughly 34,000 clones, with the ten largest holding 7.6%. The CDR3 consists of 16 residues. Germline values: CDR1 WSHSY, CDR2 SAAADI. Trimming shortened V by 2 bases and J by 0 bases, and 11 bases separated the two germline ends. The sample consisted of CD8+ T cells from blood, taken before the transplant. The chain employs TRBV10-2 and TRBJ2-1; possible D gene TRBD2, 5 bases. The receptor was isolated from a human donor who received a combined kidney and bone marrow transplant. CDR3 sequence reads: CASSEPRANSYNEQFF. The CDR3 DNA, read in part, is TGCGCCAGCAGTGAGCCGAGGGCTAACTCCTACAATGAG.